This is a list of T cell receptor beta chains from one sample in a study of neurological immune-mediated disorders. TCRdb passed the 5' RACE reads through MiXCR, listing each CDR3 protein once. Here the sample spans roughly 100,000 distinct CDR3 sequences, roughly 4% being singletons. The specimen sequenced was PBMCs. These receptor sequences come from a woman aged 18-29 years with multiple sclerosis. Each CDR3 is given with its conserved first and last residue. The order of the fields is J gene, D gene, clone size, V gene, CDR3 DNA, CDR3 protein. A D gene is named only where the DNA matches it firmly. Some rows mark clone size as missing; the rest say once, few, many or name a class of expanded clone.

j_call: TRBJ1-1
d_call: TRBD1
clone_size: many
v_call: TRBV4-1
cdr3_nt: TGCGCCAGCACACAGCAGGGGGCCGGGACTGAAGCTTTCTTT
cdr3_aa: CASTQQGAGTEAFF

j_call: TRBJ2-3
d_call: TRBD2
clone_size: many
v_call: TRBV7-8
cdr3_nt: TGTGCCAGCAGCCCCCGACTAGCGGGGGGGTCACGAGATACTAGCACAGATACGCAGTATTTT
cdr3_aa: CASSPRLAGGSRDTSTDTQYF

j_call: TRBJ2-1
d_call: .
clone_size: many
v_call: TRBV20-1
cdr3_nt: TGCAGTGCTAGGTACAGAGACAATGAGCAGTTCTTC
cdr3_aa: CSARYRDNEQFF

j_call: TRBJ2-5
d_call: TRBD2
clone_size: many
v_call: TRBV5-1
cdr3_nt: TGCGCCAGCAGCACTTACCCGGGACTAGCGGGAGAGACCCAGTACTTC
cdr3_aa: CASSTYPGLAGETQYF

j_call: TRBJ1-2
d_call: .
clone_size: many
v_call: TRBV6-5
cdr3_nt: TGTGCCAGCAGTTATAGAGGGGCGCATGGCTACACCTTC
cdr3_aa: CASSYRGAHGYTF

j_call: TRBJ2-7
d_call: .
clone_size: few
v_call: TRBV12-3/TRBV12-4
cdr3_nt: TGTGCCAGCAGTTTTGGACGGTGGCCTTCCGAGCAGTACTTC
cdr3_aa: CASSFGRWPSEQYF

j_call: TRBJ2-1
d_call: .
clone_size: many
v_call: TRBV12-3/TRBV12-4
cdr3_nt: TGTGCCAGCAGTTCTAAGGGCTGGAATGAGCAGTTCTTC
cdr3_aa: CASSSKGWNEQFF

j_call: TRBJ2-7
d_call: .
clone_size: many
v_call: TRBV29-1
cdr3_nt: TGCAGCGTTGAAGTGACCCAGGAATTGGGCGAGCAGTACTTC
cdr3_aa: CSVEVTQELGEQYF

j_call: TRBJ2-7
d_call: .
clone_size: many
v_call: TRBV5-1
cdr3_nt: TGCGCCAGCAGCGAGGTGGCGGGACCCCCCTACGAGCAGTACTTC
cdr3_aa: CASSEVAGPPYEQYF

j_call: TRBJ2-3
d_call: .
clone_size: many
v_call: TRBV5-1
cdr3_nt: TGCGCCAGCAGCTTGGGATTAGATACGCAGTATTTT
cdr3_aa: CASSLGLDTQYF

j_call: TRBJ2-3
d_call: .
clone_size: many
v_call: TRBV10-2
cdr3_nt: TGCGCCAGCACCAAACTAGAGACAGATACGCAGTATTTT
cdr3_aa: CASTKLETDTQYF

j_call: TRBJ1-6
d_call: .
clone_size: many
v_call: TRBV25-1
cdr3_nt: TGTGCCAGCAGTGGGGATTCACCCCTCCACTTT
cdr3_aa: CASSGDSPLHF

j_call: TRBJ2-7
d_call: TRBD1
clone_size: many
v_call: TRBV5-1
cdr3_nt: TGCGCCAGCAGCTGGGGGGACAGGGACACCTACGAGCAGTACTTC
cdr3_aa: CASSWGDRDTYEQYF

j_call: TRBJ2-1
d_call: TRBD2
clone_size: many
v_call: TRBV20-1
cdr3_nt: TGCAGTGCAGAAAGACTAGCGGGATCCCAATCCTACAATGAGCAGTTCTTC
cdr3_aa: CSAERLAGSQSYNEQFF

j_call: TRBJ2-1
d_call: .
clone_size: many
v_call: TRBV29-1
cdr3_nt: TGCAGCGCCCGACAGTCTGACTACAATGAGCAGTTCTTC
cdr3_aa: CSARQSDYNEQFF

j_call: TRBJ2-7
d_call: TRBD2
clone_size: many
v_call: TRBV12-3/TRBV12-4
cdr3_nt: TGTGCCAGCAGTGGGGGGGACCAGCTCTCCTACGAGCAGTACTTC
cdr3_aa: CASSGGDQLSYEQYF

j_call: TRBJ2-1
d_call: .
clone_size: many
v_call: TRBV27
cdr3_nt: TGTGCCAGCGGAATAATAGGGTCCTACAATGAGCAGTTCTTC
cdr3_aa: CASGIIGSYNEQFF

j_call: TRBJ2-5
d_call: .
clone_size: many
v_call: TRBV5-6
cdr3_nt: TGTGCCAGCAGCTTGGCAGGGACACCCGCCCAAGAGACCCAGTACTTC
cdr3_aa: CASSLAGTPAQETQYF

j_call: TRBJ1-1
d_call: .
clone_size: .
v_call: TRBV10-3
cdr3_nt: TGTGCCATCAGTGGTACAGGTGTTGGCACTGAAGCTTTCTTT
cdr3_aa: CAISGTGVGTEAFF

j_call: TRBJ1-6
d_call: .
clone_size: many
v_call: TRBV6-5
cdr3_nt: TGTGCCAGCAGCAACCCCTCCTCACCCCTCCACTTT
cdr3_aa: CASSNPSSPLHF

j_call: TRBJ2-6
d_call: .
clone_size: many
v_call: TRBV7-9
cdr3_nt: TGTGCCAGCAGCTTAGTTGGGACCATCTCCCGCTCTGGGGCCAACGTCCTGACTTTC
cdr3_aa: CASSLVGTISRSGANVLTF

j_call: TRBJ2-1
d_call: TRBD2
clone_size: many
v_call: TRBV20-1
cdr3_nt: TGCAGTGCTAGACTGGGACTAGCGGGAGCCATTGAGCAGTTCTTC
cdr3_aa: CSARLGLAGAIEQFF

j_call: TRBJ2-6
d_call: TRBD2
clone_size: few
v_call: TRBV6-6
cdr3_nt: TGTGCCAGCAGTTACATCGCGGGAGGGTCCTCTGGGGCCAACGTCCTGACTTTC
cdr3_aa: CASSYIAGGSSGANVLTF

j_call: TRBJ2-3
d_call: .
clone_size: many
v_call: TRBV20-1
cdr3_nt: TGCAGTGAAAGGAGCAGCCCTGGGGATACGCAGTATTTT
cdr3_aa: CSERSSPGDTQYF

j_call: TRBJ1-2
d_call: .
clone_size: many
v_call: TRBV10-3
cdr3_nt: TGTGCCATCAGTGAGTGGAAGGGCGTCTATGGCTACACCTTC
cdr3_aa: CAISEWKGVYGYTF

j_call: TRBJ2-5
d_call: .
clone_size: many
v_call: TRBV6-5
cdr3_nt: TGTGCCAGCAGTTACGGGCCTGATCGAGCCCAGTACTTC
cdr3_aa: CASSYGPDRAQYF

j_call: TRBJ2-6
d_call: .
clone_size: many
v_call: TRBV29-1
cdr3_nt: TGCAGCGTTCTGGGGAGGATTAGAGGGGCTAGCTCTGGGGCCAACGTCCTGACTTTC
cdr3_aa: CSVLGRIRGASSGANVLTF

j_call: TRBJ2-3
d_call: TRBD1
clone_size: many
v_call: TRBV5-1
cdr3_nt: TGCGCCAGCAGCTTGGGGACAGGTTACACAGATACGCAGTATTTT
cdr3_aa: CASSLGTGYTDTQYF

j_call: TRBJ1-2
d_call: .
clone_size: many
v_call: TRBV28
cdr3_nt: TGTGCCAGCAGTTTACGGACAGCTACTTATGGCTACACCTTC
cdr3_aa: CASSLRTATYGYTF

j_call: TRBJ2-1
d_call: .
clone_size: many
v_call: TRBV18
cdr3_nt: TGTGCCAGCTCACCAGCAGGGGGGAATGAGCAGTTCTTC
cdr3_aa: CASSPAGGNEQFF

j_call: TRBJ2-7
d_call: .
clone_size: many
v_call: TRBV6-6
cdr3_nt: TGTGCCAGCAGCCCCTCTGAGGGGATCGAGCAGTACTTC
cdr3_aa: CASSPSEGIEQYF

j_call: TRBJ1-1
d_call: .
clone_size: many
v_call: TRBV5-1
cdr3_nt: TGCGCCAGCAGCTTGGACACTGAAGCTTTCTTT
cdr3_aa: CASSLDTEAFF

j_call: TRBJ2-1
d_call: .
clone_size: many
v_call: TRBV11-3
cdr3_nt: TGTGCCAGCAGCTCAGGGGGACTATTTACCAATGAGCAGTTCTTC
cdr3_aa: CASSSGGLFTNEQFF

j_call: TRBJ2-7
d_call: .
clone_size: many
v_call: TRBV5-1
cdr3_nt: TGCGCCAGCAGCTTGGACGGGAGCGGGTCCTACGAGCAGTACTTC
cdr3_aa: CASSLDGSGSYEQYF

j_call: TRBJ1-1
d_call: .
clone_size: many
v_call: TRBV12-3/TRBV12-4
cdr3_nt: TGTGCCAGCAGTTTGAACAGGGCCACTGAAGCTTTCTTT
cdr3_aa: CASSLNRATEAFF

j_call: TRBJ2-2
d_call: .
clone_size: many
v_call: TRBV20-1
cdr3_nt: TGCAGTGCTAGAGACAGACTAGTGTCCGGGGAGCTGTTTTTT
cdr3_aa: CSARDRLVSGELFF

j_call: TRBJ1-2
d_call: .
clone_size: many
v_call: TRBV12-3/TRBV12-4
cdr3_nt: TGTGCCAGCAGTCCCGGGACCCCTTATGGCTACACCTTC
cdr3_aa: CASSPGTPYGYTF

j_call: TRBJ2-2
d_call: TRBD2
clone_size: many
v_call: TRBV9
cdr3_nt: TGTGCCAGCAGCGTCCCCGGCGGGAGGAGCACCGGGGAGCTGTTTTTT
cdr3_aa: CASSVPGGRSTGELFF

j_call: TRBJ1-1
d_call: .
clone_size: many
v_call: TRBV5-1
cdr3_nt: TGCGCCAGCAGCACGTGGACGGGGAACACTGAAGCTTTCTTT
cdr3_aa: CASSTWTGNTEAFF

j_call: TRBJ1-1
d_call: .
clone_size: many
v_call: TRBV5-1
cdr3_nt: TGCGCCAGCAGCTTGGTAGCGAACACTGAAGCTTTCTTT
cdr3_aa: CASSLVANTEAFF

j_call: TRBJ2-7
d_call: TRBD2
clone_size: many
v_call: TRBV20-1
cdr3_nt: TGCAGTGCTAGCGGGACTAGCGGGAGGCTCGAGCAGTACTTC
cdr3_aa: CSASGTSGRLEQYF

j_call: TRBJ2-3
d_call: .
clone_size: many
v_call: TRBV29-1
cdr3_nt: TGCAGCGTTGAAGATCTAGGCGGACTGGGCACAGATACGCAGTATTTT
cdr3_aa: CSVEDLGGLGTDTQYF

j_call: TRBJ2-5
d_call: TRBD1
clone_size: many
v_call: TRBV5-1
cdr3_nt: TGCGCCAGCAGCGGGGACAGGGCAGGAGAGACCCAGTACTTC
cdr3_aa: CASSGDRAGETQYF

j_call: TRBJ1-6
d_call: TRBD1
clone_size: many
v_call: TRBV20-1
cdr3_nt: TGCAGTGCTCAAGACAGGGTGGTGGCTTCACCCCTCCACTTT
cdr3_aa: CSAQDRVVASPLHF

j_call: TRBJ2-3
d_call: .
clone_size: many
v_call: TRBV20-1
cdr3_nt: TGCAGTGCTACTAGCCCGGCCCTAACTAGCACAGATACGCAGTATTTT
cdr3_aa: CSATSPALTSTDTQYF

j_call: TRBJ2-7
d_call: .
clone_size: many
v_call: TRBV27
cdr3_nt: TGTGCCAGCAGTTCCTCACTCCGGGGGCGTTCCGACGAGCAGTACTTC
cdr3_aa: CASSSSLRGRSDEQYF

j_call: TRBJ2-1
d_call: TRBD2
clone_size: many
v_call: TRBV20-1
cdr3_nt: TGCAGTGCTCCCGGGACTACCCCTTACAATGAGCAGTTCTTC
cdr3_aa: CSAPGTTPYNEQFF

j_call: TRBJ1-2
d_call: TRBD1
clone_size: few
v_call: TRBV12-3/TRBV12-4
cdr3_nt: TGTGCCAGCAGTTTATCGGGACAGGGGAACTTC
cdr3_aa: CASSLSGQGNF

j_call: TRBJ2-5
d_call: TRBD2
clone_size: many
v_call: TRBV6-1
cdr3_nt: TGTGCCAGCAGTGAAAGGGAGGGTGGGGCAGCAGAGACCCAGTACTTC
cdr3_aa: CASSEREGGAAETQYF

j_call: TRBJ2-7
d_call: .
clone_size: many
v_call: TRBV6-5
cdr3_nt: TGTGCCAGCAGACCCACGGTGGGGGAGCAGTACTTC
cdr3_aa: CASRPTVGEQYF

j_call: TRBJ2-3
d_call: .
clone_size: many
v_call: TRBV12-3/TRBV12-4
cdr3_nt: TGTGCCAGCCGTATGCAAGATTGGGTAGGCACAGATACGCAGTATTTT
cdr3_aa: CASRMQDWVGTDTQYF

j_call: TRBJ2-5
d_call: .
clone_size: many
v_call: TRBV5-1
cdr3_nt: TGCGCCAGCAGCTTGGAGCACAGGGTGGGAGAGACCCAGTACTTC
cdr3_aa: CASSLEHRVGETQYF

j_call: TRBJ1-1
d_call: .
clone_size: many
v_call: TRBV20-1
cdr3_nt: TGCAGTGCCCCAAGAGGAGACCTAATGGGTGAAGCTTTCTTT
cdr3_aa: CSAPRGDLMGEAFF

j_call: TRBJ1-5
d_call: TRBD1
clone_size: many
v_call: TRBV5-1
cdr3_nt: TGCGCCAGCAGCTTGGGACCTCAGGGGGAGGGTCAGCCCCAGCATTTT
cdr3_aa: CASSLGPQGEGQPQHF

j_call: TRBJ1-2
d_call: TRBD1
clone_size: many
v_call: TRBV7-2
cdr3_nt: TGTGCCAGCAGCACCCGGGACAGCCGACGCTATGGCTACACCTTC
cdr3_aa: CASSTRDSRRYGYTF